The 6 T cell receptor beta chains below all came from one sample that was sequenced in a study of T cell repertoires in cytomegalovirus infection. TCRdb processed the reads anew with MiXCR; each CDR3 protein has one entry. The table lists over 150,000 distinct CDR3 sequences, about 15% of them singletons. Sample: PBMCs. The receptors here all came from a human donor in good health (CMV status not recorded). Some clones in this sample may be carry-over from other donors' samples.

This chain links TRBV12-3 or TRBV12-4 with TRBJ2-7; possibly TRBD2 for D (5 bases). The V and J ends lost 4 bases and 5 bases respectively, with 12 bases between them. The CDR3 spans 13 residues. CDR3 coding DNA: TGTGCCAGCAGTTCGGGGAGAGGGCACGAGCAGTACTTC. Translated: CASSSGRGHEQYF.

V gene TRBV19 combines with J gene TRBJ2-2; 8 bases match TRBD1. Germline V gene lookup returns CDR1 LNHDA and CDR2 SQIVND (reference sequence). The CDR3 length is 16 residues. V was pared by 3 bases and J by 1 base, with 4 bases of the junction left unmatched. The CDR3 DNA sequence: TGTGCCAGTAGTATTTCGACAGGGGAGAACACCGGGGAGCTGTTTTTT. Its translation is CASSISTGENTGELFF.

Only a few counts were recorded for this clonotype. The rearrangement joins TRBV5-1 to TRBJ1-1; a possible D gene is TRBD1 (5 bases). The CDR3 is 15 amino acids. Trimming left V 5 bases short and J 0 bases short, with 14 bases between. Germline assignment: CDR1 SGHRS and CDR2 YFSETQ. The CDR3 nucleotides are TGCGCCAGCAGGGGACCGGGTAGCTTGAACACTGAAGCTTTCTTT. This gives the protein CASRGPGSLNTEAFF.

The chain uses TRBV4-1 and TRBJ1-2; D gene uncertain. CDR3 length equals 13 residues. CDR1 and CDR2 (germline): MGHRA, YSYEKL. The V end was cut by 0 bases, the J end by 3 bases, with 5 bases between. CDR3 sequence: CASSQESYYGYTF. DNA of the CDR3: TGCGCCAGCAGCCAAGAGAGCTACTATGGCTACACCTTC.

This clonotype was counted many times. The chain uses TRBV7-2 and TRBJ1-1; the match to TRBD1 covers 7 bases. After removal of 1 base from V and 11 bases from J, the junction contained 7 bases not matched to a gene. The V gene's germline CDR1 is SGHTA and CDR2 FQGNSA. The length of the CDR3 is 13 residues. This chain's CDR3 is CASSLVTGDMAFF. In DNA, the CDR3 is TGTGCCAGCAGCTTAGTAACAGGGGATATGGCTTTCTTT.

The chain couples TRBV27 to TRBJ1-1; 9 positions agree with TRBD1. This CDR3 spans 15 amino acids. V was clipped by 5 bases and J by 4 bases; unmatched bases: 8. The V gene's germline CDR1 is MNHEY and CDR2 SMNVEV (reference sequence). The CDR3 spells CASSLTGGMGTEAFF. The CDR3 DNA reads as TGTGCCAGCAGTCTCACAGGGGGCATGGGCACTGAAGCTTTCTTT.